This T cell receptor (beta chain) was identified during a study of blood T cells in healthy people across ages. The second PCR ran roughly 6 to 11 cycles with a sample-barcoded 5' primer and J-beta primers. TCRdb independently ran MiXCR on the 5' RACE reads; one entry per CDR3 protein. Of around 1,000,000 distinct CDR3 sequences in the sample, under 30% are singletons; the top ten hold about 0.72%. The same data also went into a second study, on T cells of mothers and their children.

This TCR came from a girl aged 2 to 10 in good health. The sequenced sample was blood.

CDR3 protein: CASSFEVGLAENEQFF. The CDR3 nucleotides are TGTGCCAGCAGTTTCGAGGTGGGACTAGCGGAAAATGAGCAGTTCTTC. The genes are TRBV12-3 or TRBV12-4 and TRBJ2-5; 11 bases are shared with TRBD2. The better agreement between TRBJ2-1 and the DNA end casts doubt on the J call. The CDR3 runs to 16 residues.